The sequence of this T cell receptor beta chain was determined in a study of OX40 agonist ivuxolimab in advanced cancers. Study overall: Dose-escalation subjects each had hepatocellular carcinoma, melanoma, renal cell or head and neck cancer. Partial responses occurred in Three dose-escalation patients, one with hepatocellular carcinoma and two with cutaneous melanoma.

Regarding this clone: Its antigen is not identified.

The CDR3 runs to 14 residues. V lost 5 bases to trimming and J lost 5 bases, with 15 bases between them. CDR1 MNHEY and CDR2 SMNVEV come from the germline V gene (reference sequence). Sequencing was performed with immunoSEQ multiplex PCR; in TCRdb, only in-frame clones are kept and a portion is missing. The sample yields 80,000 or so clones, 84% seen once. General study findings and limits: With doses of 0.1 to 3.0 mg/kg, CD4+ and CD8+ blood T cells had undergone clonal expansion by week 6.

Specimen: CD4+ or CD8+ T cells sorted from blood, collected in a trial of the OX40 agonist ivuxolimab. The chain carries TRBV27 and TRBJ1-2, with a weak D call TRBD1 (5 bases). This TCR came from an adult with an advanced solid tumor such as melanoma, head and neck, liver or kidney cancer. The CDR3, as DNA: TGTGCCAGCAGTCTGGGGGGTATGCCATATGGCTACACCTTC. It yields the protein CASSLGGMPYGYTF.